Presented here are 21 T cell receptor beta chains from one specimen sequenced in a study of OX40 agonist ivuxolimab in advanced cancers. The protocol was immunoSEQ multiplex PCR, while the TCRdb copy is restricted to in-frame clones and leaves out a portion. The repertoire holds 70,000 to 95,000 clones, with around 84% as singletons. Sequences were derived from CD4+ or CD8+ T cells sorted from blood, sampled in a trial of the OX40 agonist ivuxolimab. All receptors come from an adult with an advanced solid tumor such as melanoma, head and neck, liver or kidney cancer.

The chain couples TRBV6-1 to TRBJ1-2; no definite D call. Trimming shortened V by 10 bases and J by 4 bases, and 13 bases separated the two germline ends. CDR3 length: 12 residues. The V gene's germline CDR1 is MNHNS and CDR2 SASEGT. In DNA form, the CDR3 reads TGTGCCACCTCTTTGGGCCGCTATGGCTACACCTTC. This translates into CATSLGRYGYTF.

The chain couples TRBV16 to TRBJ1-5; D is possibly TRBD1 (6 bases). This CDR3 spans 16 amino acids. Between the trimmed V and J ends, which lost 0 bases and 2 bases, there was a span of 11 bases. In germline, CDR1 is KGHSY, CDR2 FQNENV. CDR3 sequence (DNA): TGTGCCAGCAGCCAATCGTGGGGGGGCGGCAATCAGCCCCAGCATTTT. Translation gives CASSQSWGGGNQPQHF.

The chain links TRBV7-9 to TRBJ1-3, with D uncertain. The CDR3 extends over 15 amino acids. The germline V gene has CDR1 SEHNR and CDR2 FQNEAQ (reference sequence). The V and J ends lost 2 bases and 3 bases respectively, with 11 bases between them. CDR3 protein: CASSLRITDGNTIYF. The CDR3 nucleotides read TGTGCCAGCAGCTTAAGGATAACAGATGGAAACACCATATATTTT.

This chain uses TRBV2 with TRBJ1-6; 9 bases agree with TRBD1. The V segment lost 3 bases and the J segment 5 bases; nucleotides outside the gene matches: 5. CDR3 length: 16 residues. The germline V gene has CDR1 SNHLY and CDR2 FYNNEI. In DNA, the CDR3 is TGTGCCAGCAGTGATCCTGGGACAGGGCATAATTCACCCCTCCACTTT. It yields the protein CASSDPGTGHNSPLHF.

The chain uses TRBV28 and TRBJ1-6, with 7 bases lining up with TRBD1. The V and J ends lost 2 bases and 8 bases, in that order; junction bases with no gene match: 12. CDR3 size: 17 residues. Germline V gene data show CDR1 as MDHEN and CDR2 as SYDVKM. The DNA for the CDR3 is TGTGCCAGCAGTTTAGGACAGGTAAAATGGGGGTATTCACCCCTCCACTTT. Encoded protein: CASSLGQVKWGYSPLHF. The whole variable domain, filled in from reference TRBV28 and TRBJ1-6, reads DVKVTQSSRYLVKRTGEKVFLECVQDMDHENMFWYRQDPGLGLRLIYFSYDVKMKEKGDIPEGYSVSREKKERFSLILESASTNQTSMYLCASSLGQVKWGYSPLHFGNGTRLTVT.

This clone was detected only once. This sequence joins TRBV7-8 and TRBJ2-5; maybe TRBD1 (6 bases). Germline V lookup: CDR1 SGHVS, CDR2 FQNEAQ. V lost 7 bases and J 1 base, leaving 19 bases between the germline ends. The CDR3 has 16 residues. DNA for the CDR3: TGTGCCAGCACCCTCAACTCAGGGGAGCGCCAAGAGACCCAGTACTTC. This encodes CASTLNSGERQETQYF.

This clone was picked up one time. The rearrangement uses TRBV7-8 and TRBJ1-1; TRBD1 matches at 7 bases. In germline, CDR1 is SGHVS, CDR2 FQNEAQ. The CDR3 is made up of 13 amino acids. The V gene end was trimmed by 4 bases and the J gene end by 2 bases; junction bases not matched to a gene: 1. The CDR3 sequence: CASSWDSNTEAFF. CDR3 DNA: TGTGCCAGCAGCTGGGACAGCAACACTGAAGCTTTCTTT. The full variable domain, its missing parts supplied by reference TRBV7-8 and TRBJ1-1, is GAGVSQSPRYKVAKRGQDVALRCDPISGHVSLFWYQQALGQGPEFLTYFQNEAQLDKSGLPSDRFFAERPEGSVSTLKIQRTQQEDSAVYLCASSWDSNTEAFFGQGTRLTVV.

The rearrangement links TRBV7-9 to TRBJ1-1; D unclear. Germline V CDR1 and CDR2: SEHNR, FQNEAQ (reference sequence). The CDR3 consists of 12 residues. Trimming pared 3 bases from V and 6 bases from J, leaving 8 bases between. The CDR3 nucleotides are TGTGCCAGCAGCTTTGGATCTCCTGAAGCTTTCTTT. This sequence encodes CASSFGSPEAFF.

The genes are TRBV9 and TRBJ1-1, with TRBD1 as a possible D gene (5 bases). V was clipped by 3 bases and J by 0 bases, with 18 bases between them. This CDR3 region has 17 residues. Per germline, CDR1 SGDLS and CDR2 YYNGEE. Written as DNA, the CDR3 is TGTGCCAGCAGCGCCGTACAGGTCAGGGTCATGAACACTGAAGCTTTCTTT. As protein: CASSAVQVRVMNTEAFF.

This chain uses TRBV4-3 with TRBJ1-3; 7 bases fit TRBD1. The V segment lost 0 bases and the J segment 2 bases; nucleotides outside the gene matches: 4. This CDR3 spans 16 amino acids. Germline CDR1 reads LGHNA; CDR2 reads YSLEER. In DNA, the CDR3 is TGCGCCAGCAGCCAAGATCGGACAGGCGCTGGAAACACCATATATTTT. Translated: CASSQDRTGAGNTIYF.

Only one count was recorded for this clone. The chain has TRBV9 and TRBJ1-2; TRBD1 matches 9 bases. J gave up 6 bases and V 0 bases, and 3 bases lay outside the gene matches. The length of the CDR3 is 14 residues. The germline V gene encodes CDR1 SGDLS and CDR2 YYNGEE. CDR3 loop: CASSVGGQGDGYTF. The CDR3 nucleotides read TGTGCCAGCAGCGTAGGGGGACAGGGCGATGGCTACACCTTC.

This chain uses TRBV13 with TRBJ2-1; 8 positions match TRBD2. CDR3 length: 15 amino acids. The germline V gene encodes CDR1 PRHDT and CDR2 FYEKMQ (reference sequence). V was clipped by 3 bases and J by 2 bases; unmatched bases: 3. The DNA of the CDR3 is TGTGCCAGCAGCTTGCTAGCGGGCACCTACAATGAGCAGTTCTTC. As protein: CASSLLAGTYNEQFF.

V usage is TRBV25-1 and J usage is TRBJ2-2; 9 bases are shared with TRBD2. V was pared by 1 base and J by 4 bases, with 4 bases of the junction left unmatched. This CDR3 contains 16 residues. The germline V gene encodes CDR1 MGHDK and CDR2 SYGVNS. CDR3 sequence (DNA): TGTGCCAGCAGTGAATGGGATAGCGGGGGCACCGGGGAGCTGTTTTTT. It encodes CASSEWDSGGTGELFF.

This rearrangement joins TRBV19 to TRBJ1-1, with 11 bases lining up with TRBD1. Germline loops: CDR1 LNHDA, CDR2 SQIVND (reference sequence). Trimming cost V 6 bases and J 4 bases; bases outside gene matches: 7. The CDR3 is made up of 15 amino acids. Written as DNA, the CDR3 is TGTGCCAGTAGGGACAGGGGGCAAGGAGGCACTGAAGCTTTCTTT. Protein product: CASRDRGQGGTEAFF.

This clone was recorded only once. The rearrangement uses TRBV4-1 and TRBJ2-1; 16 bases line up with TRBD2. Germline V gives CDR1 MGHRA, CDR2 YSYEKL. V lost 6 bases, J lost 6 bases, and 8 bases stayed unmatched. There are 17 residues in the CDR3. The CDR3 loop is CASRPGLAGGQPNEQFF. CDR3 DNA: TGCGCCAGCAGACCGGGACTAGCGGGAGGGCAACCCAATGAGCAGTTCTTC.

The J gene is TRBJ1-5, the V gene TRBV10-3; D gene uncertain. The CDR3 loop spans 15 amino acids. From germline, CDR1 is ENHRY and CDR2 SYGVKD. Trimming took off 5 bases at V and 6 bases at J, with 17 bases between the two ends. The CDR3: CAISPAQEATQPQHF. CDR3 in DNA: TGTGCCATCAGTCCCGCGCAGGAGGCTACTCAGCCCCAGCATTTT.

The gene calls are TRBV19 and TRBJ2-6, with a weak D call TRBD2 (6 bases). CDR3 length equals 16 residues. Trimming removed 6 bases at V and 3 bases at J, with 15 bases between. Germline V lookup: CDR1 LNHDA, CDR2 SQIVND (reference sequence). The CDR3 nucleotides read TGTGCCAGTAGCAATTGGGGGGTAGGTGGGGCCAACGTCCTGACTTTC. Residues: CASSNWGVGGANVLTF.

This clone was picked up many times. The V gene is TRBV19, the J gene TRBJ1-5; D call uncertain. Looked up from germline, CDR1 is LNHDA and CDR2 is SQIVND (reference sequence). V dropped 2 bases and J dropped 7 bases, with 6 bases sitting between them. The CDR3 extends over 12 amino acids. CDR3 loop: CASSIKLQPQHF. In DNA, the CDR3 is TGTGCCAGTAGTATAAAGCTCCAGCCCCAGCATTTT. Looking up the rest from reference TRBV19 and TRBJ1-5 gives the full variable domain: DGGITQSPKYLFRKEGQNVTLSCEQNLNHDAMYWYRQDPGQGLRLIYYSQIVNDFQKGDIAEGYSVSREKKESFPLTVTSAQKNPTAFYLCASSIKLQPQHFGDGTRLSIL.

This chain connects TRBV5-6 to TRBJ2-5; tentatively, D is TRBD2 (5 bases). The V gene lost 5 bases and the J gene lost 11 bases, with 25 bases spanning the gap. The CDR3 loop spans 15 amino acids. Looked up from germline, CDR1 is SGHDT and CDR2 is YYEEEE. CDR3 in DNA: TGTGCCAGCAGTTCCCCCGGGCCCTACCCGAGGGAGCAGTACTTC. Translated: CASSSPGPYPREQYF.

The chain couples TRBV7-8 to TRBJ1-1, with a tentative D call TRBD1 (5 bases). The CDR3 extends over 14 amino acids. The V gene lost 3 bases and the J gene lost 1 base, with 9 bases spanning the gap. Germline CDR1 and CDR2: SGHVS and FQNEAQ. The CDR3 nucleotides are TGTGCCAGCAGCTTCCTACAGGAGAACACTGAAGCTTTCTTT. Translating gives CASSFLQENTEAFF. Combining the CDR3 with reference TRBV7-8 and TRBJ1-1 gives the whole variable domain GAGVSQSPRYKVAKRGQDVALRCDPISGHVSLFWYQQALGQGPEFLTYFQNEAQLDKSGLPSDRFFAERPEGSVSTLKIQRTQQEDSAVYLCASSFLQENTEAFFGQGTRLTVV.

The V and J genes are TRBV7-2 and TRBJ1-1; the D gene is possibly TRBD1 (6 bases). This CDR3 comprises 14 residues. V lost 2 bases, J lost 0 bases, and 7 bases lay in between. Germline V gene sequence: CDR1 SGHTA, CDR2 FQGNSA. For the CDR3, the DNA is TGTGCCAGCAGCTTACAGGGGTTGAACACTGAAGCTTTCTTT. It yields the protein CASSLQGLNTEAFF.